One sample yielded the 7 T cell receptor beta chains listed below, sequenced in a study of technical replicates of blood from a few donors. TCRdb's table, derived via immunoSEQ multiplex PCR, lists solely in-frame clones and lacks some. The table lists some 8,000 clones, 90% of them singletons. Sample: PBMCs. The origin of the receptors is a human donor in good health.

The rearrangement uses TRBV5-1 and TRBJ2-2; TRBD2 agrees at 12 bases. V was pared by 0 bases and J by 7 bases, with 7 bases of the junction left unmatched. The CDR3 has 17 residues. Germline CDR1 and CDR2: SGHRS and YFSETQ. This CDR3 reads CASSLGSSGRALGELFF. CDR3 bases: TGCGCCAGCAGCTTGGGCTCTAGCGGGAGGGCCCTCGGGGAGCTGTTTTTT.

This chain uses TRBV25-1 with TRBJ2-2, with D unresolved. Trimming shortened V by 3 bases and J by 5 bases, and 7 bases separated the two germline ends. The CDR3 is made up of 13 amino acids. Germline V gene lookup returns CDR1 MGHDK and CDR2 SYGVNS. The chain's CDR3 is CASSEYSTGELFF. In DNA, the CDR3 is TGTGCCAGCAGTGAGTACAGTACCGGGGAGCTGTTTTTT.

This chain uses TRBV6-5 with TRBJ1-2; tentatively, D is TRBD1 (5 bases). The CDR3 is 14 amino acids. V lost 6 bases and J lost 8, with 19 bases in between. In germline, CDR1 is MNHEY, CDR2 SVGAGI. The CDR3 loop is CASREGTARGGYTF. The CDR3 nucleotides are TGTGCCAGCAGGGAGGGGACCGCGAGAGGCGGCTACACCTTC.

This chain joins TRBV5-1 and TRBJ2-7; the match to TRBD2 covers 11 bases. Losses at the gene ends were 0 bases for V and 4 bases for J; bases not matched to a gene: 3. The CDR3 is made up of 15 amino acids. Germline V gene data show CDR1 as SGHRS and CDR2 as YFSETQ. The CDR3 DNA sequence: TGCGCCAGCAGCTTGGCGGCTAGCGGGAGGTACGAGCAGTACTTC. The encoded protein is CASSLAASGRYEQYF. Together with reference TRBV5-1 and TRBJ2-7, the CDR3 gives the full variable domain: KAGVTQTPRYLIKTRGQQVTLSCSPISGHRSVSWYQQTPGQGLQFLFEYFSETQRNKGNFPGRFSGRQFSNSRSEMNVSTLELGDSALYLCASSLAASGRYEQYFGPGTRLTVT.

J is TRBJ1-3 and V is TRBV5-1, with 7 bases matching TRBD1. This CDR3 is 15 amino acids long. V lost 2 bases and J lost 2; bases outside the gene matches: 4. Germline CDR1 SGHRS, CDR2 YFSETQ. For the CDR3, the DNA is TGCGCCAGCAGCTTTCAGGGGGATACTGGAAACACCATATATTTT. Translating it yields CASSFQGDTGNTIYF.

The genes are TRBV18 and TRBJ1-2; D is perhaps TRBD1 (6 bases). Trimming stripped 6 bases from V and 4 bases from J, with 21 bases between. CDR1 is KGHSH, CDR2 LQKENI, per germline. This CDR3 has 16 residues. Here the CDR3 reads CASSQLSTGLPYGYTF. The DNA for the CDR3 is TGTGCCAGCTCCCAACTTTCGACAGGCCTTCCCTATGGCTACACCTTC.

This rearrangement joins TRBV5-1 to TRBJ2-7, with 11 bases fitting TRBD2. CDR1 is SGHRS and CDR2 is YFSETQ in the germline V gene. This CDR3 spans 15 amino acids. The V gene end was trimmed by 0 bases and the J gene end by 5 bases; junction bases not matched to a gene: 4. The CDR3 coding sequence is TGCGCCAGCAGCTTGGCGACTAGCGGGATGAACGAGCAGTACTTC. Amino acid sequence: CASSLATSGMNEQYF.